This T cell receptor (beta chain) was observed in a study of T cells in Graves' hyperthyroidism and ophthalmopathy. The overall study: Blood from the periphery was taken at initial diagnosis, before any treatment. Overall study results and limits: Most thyroid clonotypes expanded above 0.001 appeared in blood too.

Trimming at V came to 5 bases and at J to 2 bases, leaving 6 bases not matched to a gene. This CDR3 spans 16 amino acids. Germline lookup yields CDR1 LGHNT and CDR2 FRNRAP. Inclusion characteristics of ophthalmopathy patients comprised a Clinical Activity Score of at least 3, a NOSPECS grade of at least 4, and duration under 3 months. PBMCs were derived from roughly 10 ml fresh peripheral blood. RNA transcripts served as the template for amplifying TCR beta CDR3 regions. A set of HTBI primers served as the primers for a first-round RT-PCR of the TCR CDR3. TCRdb reprocessed the multiplex PCR reads with MiXCR, giving one entry per CDR3 protein. The table records fewer than 650,000 distinct CDR3 sequences, 14% to 15% of them present only once. This clonotype was counted ten times or more. What it recognizes is unknown.

The receptor was derived from a woman aged 35 to 49 with Graves' ophthalmopathy. This chain links TRBV12-5 with TRBJ1-2; TRBD1 matches at 12 bases. Material for sequencing was blood. The chain's CDR3 is CASGLGQGAINYGYTF. The DNA for the CDR3 is TGTGCTAGTGGTCTGGGACAGGGGGCCATCAACTATGGCTACACCTTC.